This TCR beta chain stems from a study of regulatory T cells in long-lasting Graves disease. Arm-PCR of CDR3 regions and iRepertoire HTBI primers were used to build TCR beta libraries. TCRdb independently ran MiXCR on the multiplex PCR reads; one entry per CDR3 protein. The repertoire holds hundreds of thousands of distinct CDR3 sequences, with under 20% as singletons. In this sample, this clonotype turned up a few times. As for time point: newly diagnosed GD, antithyroid drugs for less than 3 months. Extracted RNA from PBMCs served as the source of the TCR library. These same data were also listed under a study on T cells in Graves' hyperthyroidism and ophthalmopathy.

The receptor was isolated from a woman between 25 and 40 years old with Graves disease. The specimen was peripheral blood mononuclear cells (PBMCs), collected at new diagnosis, from a patient treated with antithyroid drugs.

CDR3 loop: CASSQLAGVTIEQYF. CDR3 DNA: TGTGCCAGCAGCCAACTAGCGGGAGTTACGATCGAGCAGTACTTC. V is TRBV14 and J is TRBJ2-7, with 10 bases lining up with TRBD2. Germline assignment: CDR1 SGHDN and CDR2 FVKESK. This CDR3 spans 15 amino acids. Losses at the gene ends were 2 bases for V and 6 bases for J; bases not matched to a gene: 7.